The 3 T cell receptor beta chains in this list originate from one sample, sequenced in a study of blood T cell repertoires in COVID-19. The method was immunoSEQ multiplex PCR; TCRdb's version includes in-frame clones alone and lacks a portion of them. Altogether about 74,000 clones are present, more than 85% being singletons, with the ten largest covering 4.5% to 6%. The material sequenced was peripheral blood. Receptor source: a woman in her sixties with active COVID-19.

CDR3 nucleotide sequence: TGCGCCAGCAGGAGGGGGGGTGGGAGCAGCTATGGCTACACCTTC. Translated: CASRRGGGSSYGYTF. V and J are TRBV10-2 and TRBJ1-2; D is possibly TRBD1 (6 bases). The CDR3 contains 15 residues. Trimming removed 6 bases from V and 4 bases from J, with 18 bases in between. CDR1 is WSHSY, CDR2 SAAADI, per germline.

The chain joins TRBV7-2 to TRBJ1-6; possible D gene TRBD1, 5 bases. V lost 2 bases and J lost 0, with 11 bases in between. The CDR3 is 17 amino acids. Germline V gene data show CDR1 as SGHTA and CDR2 as FQGNSA. The CDR3 spells CASSLLGRDSYNSPLHF. CDR3 bases: TGTGCCAGCAGCTTATTGGGCAGGGACTCCTATAATTCACCCCTCCACTTT.

The gene calls are TRBV28 and TRBJ1-6, with 7 bases identical to TRBD1. V shed 8 bases and J 9 bases; nucleotides not matched to a gene: 10. Germline CDR1 MDHEN, CDR2 SYDVKM. The CDR3 extends over 14 amino acids. The CDR3 nucleotides are TGTGCCAGCTCTATAAACAGGGGAAGTTCACCCCTCCACTTT. This gives the protein CASSINRGSSPLHF. Drawing the rest from reference TRBV28 and TRBJ1-6, the complete variable domain is DVKVTQSSRYLVKRTGEKVFLECVQDMDHENMFWYRQDPGLGLRLIYFSYDVKMKEKGDIPEGYSVSREKKERFSLILESASTNQTSMYLCASSINRGSSPLHFGNGTRLTVT.